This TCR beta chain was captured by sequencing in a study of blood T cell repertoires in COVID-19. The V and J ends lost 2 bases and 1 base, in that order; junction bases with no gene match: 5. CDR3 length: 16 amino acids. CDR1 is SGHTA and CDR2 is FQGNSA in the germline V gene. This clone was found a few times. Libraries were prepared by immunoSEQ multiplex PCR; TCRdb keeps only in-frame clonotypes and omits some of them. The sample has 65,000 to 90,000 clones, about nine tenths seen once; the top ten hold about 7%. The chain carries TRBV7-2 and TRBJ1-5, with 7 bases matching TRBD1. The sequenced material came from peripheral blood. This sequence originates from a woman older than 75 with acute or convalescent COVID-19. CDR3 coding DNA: TGTGCCAGCAGCTTACAGCCGACAGGGAGCAATCAGCCCCAGCATTTT. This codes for CASSLQPTGSNQPQHF.